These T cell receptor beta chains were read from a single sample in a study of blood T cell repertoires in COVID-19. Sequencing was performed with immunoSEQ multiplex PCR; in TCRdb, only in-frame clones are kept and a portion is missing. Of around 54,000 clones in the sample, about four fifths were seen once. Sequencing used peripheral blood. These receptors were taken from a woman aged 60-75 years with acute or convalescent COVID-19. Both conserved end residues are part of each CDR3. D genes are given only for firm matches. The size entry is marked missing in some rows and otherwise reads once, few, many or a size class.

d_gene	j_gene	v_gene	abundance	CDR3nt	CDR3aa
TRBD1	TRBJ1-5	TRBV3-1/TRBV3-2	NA	TGTGCCAGCAGCCAAGATCCGTCTGTTAGGCAACCGGGACAGAGGGGCTATAGCAATCAGCCCCAGCATTTT	CASSQDPSVRQPGQRGYSNQPQHF
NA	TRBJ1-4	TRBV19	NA	TGTGCCAGTAGAAATGGGCCTAATGAAAAACTGTTTTTT	CASRNGPNEKLFF
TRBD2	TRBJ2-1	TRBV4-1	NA	TGCGCCAGCAGCCAAGATAGTAGCGGGAGCTCGTACAATGAGCAGTTCTTC	CASSQDSSGSSYNEQFF
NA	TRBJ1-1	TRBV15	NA	TGTGCCACCAGCAGAGATAGCTCGGACACTGAAGCTTTCTTT	CATSRDSSDTEAFF
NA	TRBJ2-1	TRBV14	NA	TGTGCCAGCAGCCCCCTCAGAGGGGGCAATGAGCAGTTCTTC	CASSPLRGGNEQFF
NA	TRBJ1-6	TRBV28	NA	TGTGCCAGCAGTCCTCAGGCAGTCTCTAATTCACCCCTCCACTTT	CASSPQAVSNSPLHF
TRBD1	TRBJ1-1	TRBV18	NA	TGTGCCAGCTCACCACCACCACAGGGGCAAGAAGCTTTCTTT	CASSPPPQGQEAFF
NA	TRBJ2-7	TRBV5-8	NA	TGTGCCAGCGGGAGGAGCTCCTACGAGCAGTACTTC	CASGRSSYEQYF
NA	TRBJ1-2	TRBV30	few	TGTGCCTGGAGTGTCGCTCCGGAGTCCTATGGCTACACCTTC	CAWSVAPESYGYTF
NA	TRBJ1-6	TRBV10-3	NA	TGTGCCATCACTAGCTCCTATAATTCACCCCTCCACTTT	CAITSSYNSPLHF
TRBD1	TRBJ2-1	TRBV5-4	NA	TGTGCCAGCAGCCGGGACAGGGGGCCAAATGAGCAGTTCTTC	CASSRDRGPNEQFF
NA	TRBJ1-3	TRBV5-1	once	TGCGCCAGCAGCTTGGATGGTGGGAGGAACACCATATATTTT	CASSLDGGRNTIYF
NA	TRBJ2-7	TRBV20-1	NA	TGCAGTGCTAGTTCGTCCGGGGACGAGCAGTACTTC	CSASSSGDEQYF
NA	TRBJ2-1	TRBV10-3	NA	TGTGCCATCAGGCCTTACCGGGACACCTCGGACGATGAGCAGTTCTTC	CAIRPYRDTSDDEQFF
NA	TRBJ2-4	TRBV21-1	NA	TGTGCCAGCAGGGGACACGGATGTTTAGCCAAAAACATTCAGTACTTC	CASRGHGCLAKNIQYF
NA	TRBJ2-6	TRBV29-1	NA	TGCAGCGTTGAAACTGCTGCTGGGGCCAACGTCCTGACTTTC	CSVETAAGANVLTF
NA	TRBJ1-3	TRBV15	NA	TGTGCCACCAGCCTCCGGAGTAACACCATATATTTT	CATSLRSNTIYF
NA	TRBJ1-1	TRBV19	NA	TGTGCCAGTACTGATGGACACTCGAACACTGAAGCTTTCTTT	CASTDGHSNTEAFF
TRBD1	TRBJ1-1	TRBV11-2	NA	TGTGCCAGCAGTACCGTTATGGACAGGGGGCGAACTGAAGCTTTCTTT	CASSTVMDRGRTEAFF
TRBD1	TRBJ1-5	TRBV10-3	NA	TGTGCCATCAGTGATAACAGGGGCGGTAGCAATCAGCCCCAGCATTTT	CAISDNRGGSNQPQHF
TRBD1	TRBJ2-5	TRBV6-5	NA	TGTGCCAGCAGGGACAGGGGGCGAGAGACCCAGTACTTC	CASRDRGRETQYF
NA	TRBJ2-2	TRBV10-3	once	TGTGCCATCAGTGCCGTGGGGGGGAACACCGGGGAGCTGTTTTTT	CAISAVGGNTGELFF
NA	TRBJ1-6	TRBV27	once	TGTGCCAGCAGTTCTTCCGGGACCTATAATTCACCCCTCCACTTT	CASSSSGTYNSPLHF
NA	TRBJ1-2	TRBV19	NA	TGTGCCAGTAGTATAGGCGGCCTCTATGGCTACACCTTC	CASSIGGLYGYTF
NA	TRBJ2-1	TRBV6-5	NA	TGTGCCAGCAGTTACTTTTTCGGGGTTGAGGAACCAAAGCAGTTCTTC	CASSYFFGVEEPKQFF
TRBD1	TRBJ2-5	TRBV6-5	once	TGTGCCAGCAGTTCCCCGGACAGGGGAGTTGGAGAGACCCAGTACTTC	CASSSPDRGVGETQYF
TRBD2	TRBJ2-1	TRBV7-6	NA	TGTGCCAGCAGCTTAGGGACTAGAAATGAGCAGTTCTTC	CASSLGTRNEQFF
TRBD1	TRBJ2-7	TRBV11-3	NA	TGTGCCAGCAGCCAACGGGACAGCTACGAGCAGTACTTC	CASSQRDSYEQYF
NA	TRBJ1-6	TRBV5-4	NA	TGTGCCAGCAGGCAGGACAGAGGTACCAATTCACCCCTCCACTTT	CASRQDRGTNSPLHF
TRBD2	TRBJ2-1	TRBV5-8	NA	TGTGCCAGCAGCTACAGGACTAGCGGGAGGGACCATGAGCAGTTCTTC	CASSYRTSGRDHEQFF
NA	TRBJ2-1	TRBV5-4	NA	TGTGCCAGCAGCGAGAACTCCGACATTGGCAATGAGCAGTTCTTC	CASSENSDIGNEQFF
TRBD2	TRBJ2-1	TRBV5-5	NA	TGTGCCAGCAGCTTGGCCGGAACTAGCGGGGGGGCCAATGAGCAGTTCTTC	CASSLAGTSGGANEQFF
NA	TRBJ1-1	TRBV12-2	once	TGTGCAAGTCGCTTACCGGGACAGGGTACTCGAGCTTTCTTT	CASRLPGQGTRAFF
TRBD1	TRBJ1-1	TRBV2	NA	TGTGCCAGCAACCAGGGGGCGAGCACTGAAGCTTTCTTT	CASNQGASTEAFF
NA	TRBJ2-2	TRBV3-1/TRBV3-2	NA	TGTGCCAGCAGCCAGCGAGCGAACACCGGGGAGCTGTTTTTT	CASSQRANTGELFF
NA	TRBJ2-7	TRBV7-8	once	TGTGCCAGCAGCTTAGTGTCAGGGAGGTCATACTACGAGCAGTACTTC	CASSLVSGRSYYEQYF
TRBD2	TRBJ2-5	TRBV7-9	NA	TGTGCCAGCAGAAAGGGCTCCGGGGGGACAGAGACCCAGTACTTC	CASRKGSGGTETQYF
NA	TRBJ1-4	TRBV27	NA	TGTGCCAGCAGTGCTACCACAGGAGTTAATGAAAAACTGTTTTTT	CASSATTGVNEKLFF
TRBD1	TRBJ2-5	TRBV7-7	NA	TGTGCTAGCAGCTTAGACCAAGGGACAGGAGAGACCCAGTACTTC	CASSLDQGTGETQYF
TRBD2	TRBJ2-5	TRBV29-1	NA	TGCAGCGCTGCGGGGGTTGCAGAGACCCAGTACTTC	CSAAGVAETQYF
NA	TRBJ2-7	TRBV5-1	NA	TGCGCCAGCAGCTTGGAGGTCAGGGTGGTATCCTACGAGCAGTACTTC	CASSLEVRVVSYEQYF
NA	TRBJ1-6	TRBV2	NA	TGTGCCAGCAGGGGCCGAAGCTCCTATAATTCACCCCTCCACTTT	CASRGRSSYNSPLHF
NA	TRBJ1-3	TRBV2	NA	TGTGCCATCCGGGCCTCGGAGGCAAACACCATATATTTT	CAIRASEANTIYF
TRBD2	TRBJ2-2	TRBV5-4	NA	TGTGCCAGCAGCTTCGTAGCGGGGAACACCGGGGAGCTGTTTTTT	CASSFVAGNTGELFF
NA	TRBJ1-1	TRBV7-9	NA	TGTGCCAGCAGCTTAGCGGAGGTAGGGGAAGCTTTCTTT	CASSLAEVGEAFF
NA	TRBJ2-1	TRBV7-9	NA	TGTGCCAGCAGCTTAGCGCAGGGGTCGTACAATGAGCAGTTCTTC	CASSLAQGSYNEQFF
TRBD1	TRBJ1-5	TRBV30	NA	TGTGCCTGGAGTAGACAGGGGTCCGGGCAATGGCCCCAGCATTTT	CAWSRQGSGQWPQHF
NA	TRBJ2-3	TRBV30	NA	TGTGCCTGGAGTGTACAGACCGGGAATACGCAGTATTTT	CAWSVQTGNTQYF